A single sample gave rise to the 26 T cell receptor beta chains below, sequenced in a study of blood T cells in healthy people across ages. The authors ran a second PCR of about 6 to 12 cycles using a sample-barcoded 5' primer and a J-beta primer mix. MiXCR, run by TCRdb on the 5' RACE reads, gives a single entry per CDR3 protein. The table records approximately 830,000 distinct CDR3 sequences, less than 80% of them present only once. The sequencing sample was made of blood. These receptors came from a man between 25 and 39 years old in good health.

The rearrangement links TRBV20-1 to TRBJ2-7; 7 nucleotides align to TRBD2. The J call may be wrong; the DNA end is better matched by TRBJ2-5. This CDR3 has 15 residues. From germline, CDR1 is DFQATT and CDR2 SNEGSKA (reference sequence). CDR3 in DNA: TGCAGTGCAACCAGCGGGACCGACTCCTTAGAGACCCAGTACTTC. Encoded protein: CSATSGTDSLETQYF.

This chain joins TRBV12-3 or TRBV12-4 and TRBJ2-7; 8 bases fit TRBD2. J lost 6 bases, V lost 3 bases, and 1 base had no gene match. The CDR3 totals 12 residues. The CDR3 DNA reads TGTGCCAGCAGTTTCGCGGGGGGCGAGCAGTACTTC. Amino acid sequence: CASSFAGGEQYF.

There are a few counts of this clonotype. The chain couples TRBV10-3 to TRBJ2-1; tentatively, D is TRBD2 (5 bases). V lost 0 bases and J lost 13, with 10 bases in between. Germline V gene data show CDR1 as ENHRY and CDR2 as SYGVKD. The CDR3 has 12 residues. The DNA of the CDR3 is TGTGCCATCAGTGAGTCCCGGGGAGCCCAGTTCTTC. This gives the protein CAISESRGAQFF.

This chain links TRBV7-3 with TRBJ1-6, with 9 positions matching TRBD1. Germline V gene data show CDR1 as SGHTA and CDR2 as FQGTGA. The CDR3 is 16 amino acids. V dropped 5 bases and J dropped 7; count of bases not matched to a gene: 9. The CDR3 is CASSALGQGRNSPLHF. DNA for the CDR3: TGTGCCAGCAGCGCACTCGGACAGGGGCGAAATTCACCCCTCCACTTT.

This clonotype was counted at least ten times. V is TRBV7-6 and J is TRBJ2-7; D is ambiguous. Germline values: CDR1 SGHVS, CDR2 FNYEAQ. V was cut by 2 bases and J by 5 bases, with 16 bases left in between. The CDR3 length is 15 residues. The CDR3: CASSLNYQSPHEQYF. The CDR3 region has the DNA TGTGCCAGCAGCTTAAATTACCAGTCCCCCCACGAGCAGTACTTC.

The rearrangement links TRBV6-2 or TRBV6-3 to TRBJ2-7; tentative D call: TRBD2 (5 bases). The better agreement between TRBJ2-5 and the DNA end casts doubt on the J call. The CDR3 loop spans 12 amino acids. Germline lookup yields CDR1 MNHEY and CDR2 SVGEGT. In nucleotides, the CDR3 is TGTGCCGGCGATGGACTTCAAGAGACCCAGTACTTC. It specifies CAGDGLQETQYF.

The chain carries TRBV7-2 and TRBJ2-7; a weak D match, TRBD2 (6 bases). V lost 5 bases, J lost 1 base, and 12 bases lay in between. Germline V gene lookup returns CDR1 SGHTA and CDR2 FQGNSA. The CDR3 has 14 residues. Here the CDR3 DNA reads TGTGCCAGCAGCCGTGGCGGGGAGTCCTACGAGCAGTACTTC. Protein product: CASSRGGESYEQYF.

This clonotype was seen more than once but under ten times. The chain carries TRBV11-3 and TRBJ1-2, with no clear D. Germline V gives CDR1 SGHNT, CDR2 YENEEA. This CDR3 region has 15 residues. The V gene lost 3 bases and the J gene lost 4 bases, with 15 bases spanning the gap. CDR3 DNA: TGTGCCAGCAGCTTCGTACCCTCTTGGGGCTATGGCTACACCTTC. Protein product: CASSFVPSWGYGYTF. Complete variable domain (other parts from reference TRBV11-3 and TRBJ1-2): EAGVVQSPRYKIIEKKQPVAFWCNPISGHNTLYWYLQNLGQGPELLIRYENEEAVDDSQLPKDRFSAERLKGVDSTLKIQPAELGDSAVYLCASSFVPSWGYGYTFGSGTRLTVV.

The rearrangement uses TRBV20-1 and TRBJ2-5; 11 bases map to TRBD1. The CDR3 contains 14 residues. Germline V CDR1 and CDR2: DFQATT, SNEGSKA (reference sequence). J lost 5 bases, V lost 5 bases, and 7 bases had no gene match. CDR3 coding DNA: TGCAGTGCTCCACCGGGACAGGGGGTGGAGACCCAGTACTTC. It yields the protein CSAPPGQGVETQYF.

This clonotype was detected ten times or more. This sequence joins TRBV27 and TRBJ1-5, with 9 bases aligning to TRBD1. This CDR3 has 16 residues. V lost 3 bases and J lost 7; bases outside the gene matches: 10. Germline-derived CDR1 and CDR2 are MNHEY and SMNVEV (reference sequence). The CDR3 nucleotides are TGTGCCAGCAGTTTCACGACAGGGGGGGCCGGACAGCCCCAGCATTTT. It translates to CASSFTTGGAGQPQHF.

The gene calls are TRBV7-9 and TRBJ2-5, with 10 bases identical to TRBD2. The CDR3 sequence is 16 residues long. Germline values: CDR1 SEHNR, CDR2 FQNEAQ (reference sequence). With V trimmed by 2 bases and J by 5 bases, 8 bases remained unmatched. In DNA, the CDR3 is TGTGCCAGCAGCTTAATCGAGCGGGGGGGCTTCGAGACCCAGTACTTC. Protein product: CASSLIERGGFETQYF.

The chain combines TRBV6-2 or TRBV6-3 with TRBJ2-1; 7 nucleotides agree with TRBD1. After removal of 5 bases from V and 10 bases from J, the junction contained 14 bases not matched to a gene. CDR3 length equals 15 residues. Germline CDR1 is MNHEY and CDR2 is SVGEGT. CDR3 in amino acids: CASSPAGGEYYEQFF. DNA of the CDR3: TGTGCCAGCAGTCCCGCAGGGGGAGAATATTACGAGCAGTTCTTC.

A few counts support this clonotype. The chain has TRBV7-2 and TRBJ2-1; the D gene is possibly TRBD2 (6 bases). This CDR3 has 15 residues. Per the germline V gene, CDR1 is SGHTA and CDR2 is FQGNSA. V was cut by 1 base and J by 7 bases, with 14 bases left in between. CDR3 in DNA: TGTGCCAGCAGCTTAGGGGCGGGGATCCAGAATGAGCAGTTCTTC. As protein: CASSLGAGIQNEQFF.

This clonotype was counted only a few times. The chain uses TRBV3-1 and TRBJ2-3, with D perhaps matching TRBD1 (6 bases). The CDR3 extends over 15 amino acids. V lost 2 bases to trimming and J lost 0 bases, with 9 bases between them. Germline CDR1 LGHDT, CDR2 YNNKEL (reference sequence). The CDR3 region is CASSQQGSSTDTQYF. CDR3 nucleotides: TGTGCCAGCAGCCAACAGGGGTCCAGCACAGATACGCAGTATTTT.

There are many counts of this clonotype. The V call is TRBV4-3, the J call TRBJ2-6; D gene ambiguous. Germline CDR1 and CDR2: LGHNA and YSLEER. V was trimmed by 3 bases and J by 0 bases, leaving 18 bases between them. CDR3 length: 19 residues. CDR3 protein: CASSQVGSSISSGANVLTF. DNA of the CDR3: TGCGCCAGCAGCCAGGTCGGTAGCTCCATTAGCTCTGGGGCCAACGTCCTGACTTTC.

V gene TRBV27 combines with J gene TRBJ1-4, with D uncertain. This CDR3 has 16 amino acids. The germline V gene has CDR1 MNHEY and CDR2 SMNVEV (reference sequence). V was shortened by 1 base and J by 6 bases, with 15 bases between the two germline ends. The CDR3 DNA sequence: TGTGCCAGCAGTTTATTGAGCCGGCGCGCGGATGAAAAACTGTTTTTT. Its protein is CASSLLSRRADEKLFF.

This clonotype was seen only a few times. The CDR3 DNA reads TGTGCCAGCAGCGGACGGGACAGGGACTATGGCTACACCTTC. It is translated as CASSGRDRDYGYTF. The chain combines TRBV9 with TRBJ1-2; TRBD1 matches 9 bases. Germline V gene sequence: CDR1 SGDLS, CDR2 YYNGEE. The CDR3 totals 14 residues. The trim removed 3 bases at V and 3 bases at J, leaving 3 bases unmatched.

This clonotype came up a few times. The gene calls are TRBV14 and TRBJ1-2, with a weak D call TRBD1 (5 bases). Germline CDR1 and CDR2: SGHDN and FVKESK. The CDR3 contains 13 residues. The V and J ends lost 1 base and 4 bases respectively, with 7 bases between them. The CDR3 sequence is CASSQVRAYGYTF. In DNA form, the CDR3 reads TGTGCCAGCAGCCAAGTCAGGGCCTATGGCTACACCTTC.

Remarks on this clonotype: The junction departs from germline at one end; a sequencing error may be responsible. The chain joins TRBV30 to TRBJ2-6; the D is unclear. The CDR3 is made up of 12 amino acids. Germline assignment: CDR1 GTSNPN and CDR2 SVGIG (reference sequence). Here the CDR3 reads CAWMSGTNVLTF. In nucleotides, the CDR3 is TGTGCCTGGATGAGTGGGACCAACGTCCTGACTTTC.

The chain combines TRBV27 with TRBJ2-4; weak D call: TRBD2 (5 bases). The end of the DNA fits TRBJ2-7 better, so the J call may be wrong. Germline V CDR1 and CDR2: MNHEY, SMNVEV (reference sequence). CDR3 length: 13 residues. The CDR3 sequence is CASPLGGSYEQYF. The CDR3, as DNA: TGTGCCAGCCCCCTTGGAGGCTCCTACGAGCAGTACTTC.

The chain links TRBV7-2 to TRBJ1-2; 7 bases match TRBD1. V shed 1 base and J 11 bases; nucleotides not matched to a gene: 10. The germline V gene has CDR1 SGHTA and CDR2 FQGNSA. The CDR3 covers 14 residues. The CDR3 sequence: CASSLDNGLTGYTF. The DNA of the CDR3 is TGTGCCAGCAGCTTAGACAACGGGTTGACAGGGTACACCTTC.

The chain is built from TRBV21-1 and TRBJ1-1; no DNA check was done on the table's D call, TRBD1. TRBV21-1 is assigned pseudogene status. This CDR3 has 14 residues. The DNA for the CDR3 is TGTGCCAGCTCGCGCAGACGACAGGGACCCGAAGCTTTCTTT. It is translated as CASSRRRQGPEAFF.

J is TRBJ2-3 and V is TRBV20-1, with D perhaps matching TRBD2 (5 bases). Germline CDR1 and CDR2: DFQATT and SNEGSKA (reference sequence). The CDR3 totals 13 residues. Trimming removed 4 bases from V and 2 bases from J, with 10 bases in between. This chain's CDR3 is CSAMTGYTDTQYF. The CDR3 DNA sequence: TGCAGTGCTATGACGGGGTACACAGATACGCAGTATTTT.

In its sample, this clonotype was seen a few times. The chain carries TRBV5-1 and TRBJ2-7, with 12 bases lining up with TRBD1. Germline CDR1 and CDR2: SGHRS and YFSETQ. The V segment lost 4 bases and the J segment 0 bases; nucleotides outside the gene matches: 14. This CDR3 has 19 residues. CDR3 coding DNA: TGCGCCAGCAGCCCGGAGCGGGACAGGGGGCTTGCTAGCTCCTACGAGCAGTACTTC. Translating gives CASSPERDRGLASSYEQYF.

V gene TRBV3-1 combines with J gene TRBJ2-2, with D possibly being TRBD1 (5 bases). Trimming pared 1 base from V and 4 bases from J, leaving 10 bases between. The CDR3 is made up of 15 amino acids. In germline, CDR1 is LGHDT, CDR2 YNNKEL (reference sequence). Written as DNA, the CDR3 is TGTGCCAGCAGCCAAGTAGGGGTAGGCACCGGGGAGCTGTTTTTT. Residues: CASSQVGVGTGELFF.

This clonotype was recorded a few times. The chain has TRBV15 and TRBJ2-1; D is ambiguous. The germline gives CDR1 LNHNV, CDR2 YYDKDF (reference sequence). The V and J ends lost 0 bases and 7 bases respectively, with 13 bases between them. There are 15 residues in the CDR3. This CDR3 reads CATSRDSGPRNEQFF. CDR3 DNA sequence: TGTGCCACCAGCAGAGATTCCGGGCCTAGAAATGAGCAGTTCTTC.